This TCR beta chain was documented in a study of blood T cell repertoires in COVID-19. At the level of the study: The samples span acute and convalescent COVID-19 from the United States, Italy and Spain. From T cells, B-cell-depleted T cells, or PBMCs came the material, which was cDNA or gDNA.

The V segment lost 0 bases and the J segment 7 bases; nucleotides outside the gene matches: 3. This CDR3 has 13 amino acids. The germline CDR1 and CDR2 sequences are SEHNR and FQNEAQ (reference sequence). This clone was observed a few times. As handled by the study authors: Amplification from reference gene primers served as the basis for estimated nucleated cell counts. Measured with immunoSEQ multiplex PCR; TCRdb has only the in-frame clones, and not every one. For V, J and clone size, that table is used; D and trimming come from the DNA. The data hold 160,000 or so clones, with just over 90% observed a single time.

Material: peripheral blood. The receptor was isolated from a man between 18 and 29 years old with acute or convalescent COVID-19. The chain carries TRBV7-9 and TRBJ2-7; 7 nucleotides line up with TRBD2. The CDR3 DNA reads as TGTGCCAGCAGCTTAGCGGGAGGGTGGGAGCAGTACTTC. It translates to CASSLAGGWEQYF.